A selection of T cell receptor beta chains follows, all from one sample in a study of CD8 T cells in Susac syndrome. TCRdb re-called the immunoSEQ multiplex PCR reads through MiXCR, storing one row per CDR3 protein. Of 400,000 or so distinct CDR3 sequences in the sample, 85% were seen once. Sequenced sample: CD8+ T cells from PBMCs. The receptors were gathered from a human donor with multiple sclerosis. Each CDR3 is given with its conserved first and last residue. Fields, in order: D gene, V gene, J gene, CDR3 DNA, CDR3 protein. A D gene is named only where the DNA matches it firmly.

TRBD2,TRBV27,TRBJ2-7,TGTGCCAGCAGTTGGACTAGCGGGAGCGAGCAGTACTTC,CASSWTSGSEQYF
TRBD2,TRBV10-1,TRBJ2-3,TGCGCCAGCAGTGATCCCCTAGCGGGAGGTAGGGGAACGCAGTATTTT,CASSDPLAGGRGTQYF
-,TRBV12-3/TRBV12-4,TRBJ2-5,TGTGCCAGCAGTTTAGAGCCGGGGGAGACCCAGTACTTC,CASSLEPGETQYF
-,TRBV3-1,TRBJ1-1,TGTGCCAGCAGGAGCGGAGGTGGGAACACTGAAGCTTTCTTT,CASRSGGGNTEAFF
-,TRBV19,TRBJ1-5,TGTGCCAGTAGTATACTAGGGCAGTCAAATCAGCCCCAGCATTTT,CASSILGQSNQPQHF
TRBD1,TRBV6-1,TRBJ2-3,TGTGCCAGCAGTGTATCTTCGGGACAGGCTCCTTTGGAGAGGACAGATACGCAGTATTTT,CASSVSSGQAPLERTDTQYF
TRBD2,TRBV27,TRBJ2-3,TGTGCCAGCAGTTTCTGGAAGGAAACTAGCGGGAGAGGCACAGATACGCAGTATTTT,CASSFWKETSGRGTDTQYF
TRBD1,TRBV5-1,TRBJ2-1,TGCGCCAGCAAAAGACCCGGGACAGGGGGGGACAATGAGCAGTTCTTC,CASKRPGTGGDNEQFF
-,TRBV11-2,TRBJ2-7,TGTGCCAGCAGCTTAGGATCGAATATCATGGAGTACTTC,CASSLGSNIMEYF
-,TRBV29-1,TRBJ2-5,TGCAGCGACCGCGGACTCGACAAAGAGACCCAGTACTTC,CSDRGLDKETQYF
TRBD1,TRBV4-1,TRBJ1-1,TGCGCCAGCAGCCAGTTGGGACAGGGGAAACCTGAAGCTTTCTTT,CASSQLGQGKPEAFF